These 3 T cell receptor beta chains were all obtained from the same sample, sequenced in a study of T cells after yellow fever vaccination. From the 5' RACE reads, TCRdb called clonotypes with MiXCR, one entry per CDR3 protein. The data contain approximately 300,000 distinct CDR3 sequences, roughly 10% of them singletons. The sequencing used CD4+ T cells sorted from PBMCs, collected 45 days after the yellow fever booster vaccination. All receptors derive from a man between 18 and 29 years old who received the YFV17D yellow fever vaccine.

This clonotype was recorded at least ten times. The chain employs TRBV19 and TRBJ2-7; 8 nucleotides agree with TRBD1. This CDR3 contains 15 residues. Trimming cost V 5 bases and J 0 bases; bases outside gene matches: 6. Germline CDR1 LNHDA, CDR2 SQIVND (reference sequence). CDR3 sequence: CASSLQGVNSYEQYF. The DNA for the CDR3 is TGTGCCAGTAGTTTACAGGGGGTGAACTCCTACGAGCAGTACTTC.

This chain connects TRBV6-2 or TRBV6-3 to TRBJ2-7; 7 nucleotides line up with TRBD1. CDR3 length: 14 amino acids. Germline CDR1 is MNHEY and CDR2 is SVGEGT. V trimming: 6 bases; J trimming: 9 bases; junction bases outside the gene matches: 14. CDR3 residues: CASSWDRDRDGQYF. In DNA, the CDR3 is TGTGCCAGCAGCTGGGATCGAGACAGGGACGGGCAGTACTTC.

This clonotype was detected ten times or more. The gene calls are TRBV7-2 and TRBJ1-4; the D is unclear. V was cut by 4 bases and J by 2 bases, with 14 bases left in between. Germline CDR1 is SGHTA and CDR2 is FQGNSA. The CDR3 length is 16 residues. Here the CDR3 reads CASSSSLGLTNEKLFF. In DNA form, the CDR3 reads TGTGCCAGCAGCTCAAGCCTGGGGTTGACTAATGAAAAACTGTTTTTT.